This entry describes one T cell receptor (beta chain). This sample was included in a study of shared T cell receptors in the human thymus. Some clones are missing from TCRdb's copy, which holds only in-frame ones; the method was immunoSEQ multiplex PCR. The sample shows hundreds of thousands of clones, around 82% of them seen only once. The V gene end was trimmed by 3 bases and the J gene end by 4 bases; junction bases not matched to a gene: 9. The V gene's germline CDR1 is SGDLS and CDR2 YYNGEE. This CDR3 is built from 15 residues. These data were likewise used in another study, on human thymus T cells.

What was sequenced was thymocytes. This clonotype originated in a boy under three years old with a congenital heart defect. The rearrangement links TRBV9 to TRBJ2-7; 8 bases map to TRBD1. CDR3 coding DNA: TGTGCCAGCAGCGCTGGGACAGGTATTAATTACGAGCAGTACTTC. This sequence encodes CASSAGTGINYEQYF.